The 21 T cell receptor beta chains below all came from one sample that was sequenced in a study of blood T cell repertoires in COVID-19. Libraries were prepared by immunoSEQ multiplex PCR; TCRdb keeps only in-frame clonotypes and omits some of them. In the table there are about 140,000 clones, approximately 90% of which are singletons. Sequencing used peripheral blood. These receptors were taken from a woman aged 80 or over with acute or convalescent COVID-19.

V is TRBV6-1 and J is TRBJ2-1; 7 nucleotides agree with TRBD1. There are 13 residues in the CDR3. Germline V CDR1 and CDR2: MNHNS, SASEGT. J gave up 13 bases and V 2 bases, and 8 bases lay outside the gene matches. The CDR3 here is CASSEREGGAQFF. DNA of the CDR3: TGTGCCAGCAGTGAAAGGGAAGGGGGCGCCCAGTTCTTC.

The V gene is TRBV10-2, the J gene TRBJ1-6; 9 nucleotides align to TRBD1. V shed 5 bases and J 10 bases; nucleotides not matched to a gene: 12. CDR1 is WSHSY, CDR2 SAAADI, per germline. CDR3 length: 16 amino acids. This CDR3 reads CASSISGTGTGSPLHF. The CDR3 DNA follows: TGCGCCAGCAGTATATCCGGGACAGGGACTGGATCACCCCTCCACTTT.

DNA of the CDR3: TGTGCCAGCAGTGCCGACAGTAACTATGGCTACACCTTC. This sequence encodes CASSADSNYGYTF. This sequence joins TRBV2 and TRBJ1-2, with D perhaps TRBD1 (5 bases). CDR3 length: 13 residues. Germline V lookup: CDR1 SNHLY, CDR2 FYNNEI. V was shortened by 4 bases and J by 1 base, with 7 bases between the two germline ends.

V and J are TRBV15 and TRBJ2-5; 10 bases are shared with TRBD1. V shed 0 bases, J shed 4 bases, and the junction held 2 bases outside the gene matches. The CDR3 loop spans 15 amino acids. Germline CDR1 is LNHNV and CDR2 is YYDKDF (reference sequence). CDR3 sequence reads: CATSREGDRGETQYF. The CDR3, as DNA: TGTGCCACCAGCAGAGAAGGGGACAGGGGAGAGACCCAGTACTTC.

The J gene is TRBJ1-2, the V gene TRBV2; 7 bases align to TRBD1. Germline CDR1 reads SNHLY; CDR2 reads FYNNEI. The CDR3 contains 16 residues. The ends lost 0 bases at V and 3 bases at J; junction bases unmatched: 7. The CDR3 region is CASSEAAKGADYGYTF. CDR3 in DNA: TGTGCCAGCAGTGAAGCCGCGAAGGGGGCGGACTATGGCTACACCTTC.

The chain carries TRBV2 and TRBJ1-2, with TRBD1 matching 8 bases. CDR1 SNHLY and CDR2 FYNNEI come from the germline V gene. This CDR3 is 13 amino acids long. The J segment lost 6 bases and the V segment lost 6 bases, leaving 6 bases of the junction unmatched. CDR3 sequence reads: CASRDGQGDGYTF. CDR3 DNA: TGTGCCAGCAGGGATGGACAGGGAGATGGCTACACCTTC. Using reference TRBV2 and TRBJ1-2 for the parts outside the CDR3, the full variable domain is EPEVTQTPSHQVTQMGQEVILRCVPISNHLYFYWYRQILGQKVEFLVSFYNNEISEKSEIFDDQFSVERPDGSNFTLKIRSTKLEDSAMYFCASRDGQGDGYTFGSGTRLTVV.

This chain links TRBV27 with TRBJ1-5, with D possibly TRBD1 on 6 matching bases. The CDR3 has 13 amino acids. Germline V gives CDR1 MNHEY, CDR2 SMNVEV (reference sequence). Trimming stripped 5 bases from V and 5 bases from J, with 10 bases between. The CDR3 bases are TGTGCCAGCAGTACCGGGGGGCATCAGCCCCAGCATTTT. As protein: CASSTGGHQPQHF.

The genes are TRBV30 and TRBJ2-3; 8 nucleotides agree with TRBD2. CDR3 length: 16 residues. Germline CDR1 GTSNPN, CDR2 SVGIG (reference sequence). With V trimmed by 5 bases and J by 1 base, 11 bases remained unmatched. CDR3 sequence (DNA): TGTGCCTGGTACCGTTTGGCGGGGGGACGCACAGATACGCAGTATTTT. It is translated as CAWYRLAGGRTDTQYF.

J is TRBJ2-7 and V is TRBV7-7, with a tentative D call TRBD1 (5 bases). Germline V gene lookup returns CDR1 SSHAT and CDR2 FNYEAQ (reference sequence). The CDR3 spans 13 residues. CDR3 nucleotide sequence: TGTGCTACCAGTCGCAGGGTGGGCGGCGAGCAGTACTTC. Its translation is CATSRRVGGEQYF.

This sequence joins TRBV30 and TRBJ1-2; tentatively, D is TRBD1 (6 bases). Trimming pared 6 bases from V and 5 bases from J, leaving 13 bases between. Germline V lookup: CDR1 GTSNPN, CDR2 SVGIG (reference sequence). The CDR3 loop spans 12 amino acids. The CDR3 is CACSRGWYGYTF. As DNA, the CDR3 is TGTGCCTGCTCCAGGGGCTGGTATGGCTACACCTTC.

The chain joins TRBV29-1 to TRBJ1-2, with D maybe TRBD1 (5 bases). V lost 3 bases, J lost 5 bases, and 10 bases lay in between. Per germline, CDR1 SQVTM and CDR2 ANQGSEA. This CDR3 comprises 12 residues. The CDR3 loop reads CSVDLGGYGYTF. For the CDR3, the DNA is TGCAGCGTTGACTTGGGGGGGTATGGCTACACCTTC.

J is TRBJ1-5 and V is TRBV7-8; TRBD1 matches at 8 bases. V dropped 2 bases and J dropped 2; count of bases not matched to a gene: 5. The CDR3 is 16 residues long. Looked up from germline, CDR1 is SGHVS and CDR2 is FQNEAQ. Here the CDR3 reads CASSLTTGGGNQPQHF. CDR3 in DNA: TGTGCCAGCAGCTTAACTACAGGGGGTGGCAATCAGCCCCAGCATTTT.

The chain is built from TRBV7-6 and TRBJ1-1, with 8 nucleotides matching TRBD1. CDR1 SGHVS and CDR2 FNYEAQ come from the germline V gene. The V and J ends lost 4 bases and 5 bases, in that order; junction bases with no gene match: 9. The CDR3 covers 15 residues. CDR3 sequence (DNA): TGTGCCAGCAGCTCCAATGACAGGGGCGGAACTGAAGCTTTCTTT. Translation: CASSSNDRGGTEAFF.

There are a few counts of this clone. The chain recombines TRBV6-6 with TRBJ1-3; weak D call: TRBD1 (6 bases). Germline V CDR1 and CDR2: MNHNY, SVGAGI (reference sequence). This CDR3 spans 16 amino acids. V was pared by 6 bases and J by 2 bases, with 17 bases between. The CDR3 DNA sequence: TGTGCCAGCAGGCCCGACACAGGGATCGCTGGAAACACCATATATTTT. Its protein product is CASRPDTGIAGNTIYF.

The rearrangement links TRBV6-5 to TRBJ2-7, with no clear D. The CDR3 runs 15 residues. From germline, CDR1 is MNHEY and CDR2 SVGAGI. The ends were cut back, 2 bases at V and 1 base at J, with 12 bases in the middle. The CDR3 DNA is TGTGCCAGCAGTTACAATCATCCAGGATCCTACGAGCAGTACTTC. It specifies CASSYNHPGSYEQYF.

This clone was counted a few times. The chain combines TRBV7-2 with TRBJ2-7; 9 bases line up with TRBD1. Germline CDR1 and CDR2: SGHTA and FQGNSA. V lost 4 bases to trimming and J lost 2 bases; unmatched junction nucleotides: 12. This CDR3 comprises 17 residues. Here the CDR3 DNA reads TGTGCCAGCAGCTCGATCTACCTCCGGGACAGGGCCTACGAGCAGTACTTC. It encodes CASSSIYLRDRAYEQYF.

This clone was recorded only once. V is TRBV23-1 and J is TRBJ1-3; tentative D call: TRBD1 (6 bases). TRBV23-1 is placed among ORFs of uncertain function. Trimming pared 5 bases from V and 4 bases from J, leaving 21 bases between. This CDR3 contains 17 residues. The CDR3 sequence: CASSLGVAGEKGNTIYF. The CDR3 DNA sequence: TGCGCCAGCAGTTTGGGGGTGGCAGGGGAAAAAGGAAACACCATATATTTT.

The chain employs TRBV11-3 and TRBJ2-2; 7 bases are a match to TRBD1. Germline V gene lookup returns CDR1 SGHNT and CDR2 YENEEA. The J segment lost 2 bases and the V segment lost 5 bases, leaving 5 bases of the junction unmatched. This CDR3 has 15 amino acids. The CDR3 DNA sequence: TGTGCCAGCAGCCCCGGGACAGCTAACACCGGGGAGCTGTTTTTT. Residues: CASSPGTANTGELFF.

The CDR3 loop reads CASRTRDRGNQPQHF. The DNA for the CDR3 is TGTGCCAGCAGAACCCGGGACAGGGGTAATCAGCCCCAGCATTTT. The V call is TRBV12-1, the J call TRBJ1-5; the table calls TRBD1, which could not be checked here. TRBV12-1 counts as a pseudogene. CDR3 size: 15 residues.

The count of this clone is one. This CDR3 reads CASSLPGGDTQYF. The DNA of the CDR3 is TGTGCCAGCAGCTTGCCAGGGGGAGATACGCAGTATTTT. This sequence joins TRBV5-4 and TRBJ2-3; 7 nucleotides match TRBD1. The CDR3 runs 13 residues. Per the germline V gene, CDR1 is SGHNT and CDR2 is YYREEE (reference sequence). The V gene end was trimmed by 1 base and the J gene end by 5 bases; junction bases not matched to a gene: 1.

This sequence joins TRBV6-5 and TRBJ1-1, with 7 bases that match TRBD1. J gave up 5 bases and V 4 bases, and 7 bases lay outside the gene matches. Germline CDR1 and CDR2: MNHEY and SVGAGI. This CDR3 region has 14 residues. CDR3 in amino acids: CASSLDRVRTEAFF. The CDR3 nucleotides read TGTGCCAGCAGTTTAGACAGGGTTAGGACTGAAGCTTTCTTT.